Reported below is one T cell receptor (beta chain). The antigen is unknown. The sample comes from a study of shared clonotypes between healthy human individuals. Turning to the study itself: The study enrolled a couple of women and a few men aged 18 to 49. The study, taken as a whole, reports: An expected dependence of interdonor clonotype sharing on sequencing depth was noted. With few donors, the genetic and exposure-history diversity represented was limited.

Measured with immunoSEQ multiplex PCR; TCRdb has only the in-frame clones, and not every one. The data contain some 1,100,000 clones, 78% of them singletons. The sequenced sample consisted of memory CD4+ T cells from PBMCs. Subset reported: CD45RA-negative fraction. The clonotype comes from a man aged 18 to 29 in good health. Some clones in this sample may be carry-over from other donors' samples.

The DNA for the CDR3 is TGTGCCAGCAGCTTCGACCAGGGCGAGCAGTACTTC. It encodes CASSFDQGEQYF. The chain joins TRBV7-6 to TRBJ2-7; a possible D gene is TRBD1 (5 bases). The germline V and J ends were trimmed by 3 bases and 6 bases, with 9 bases remaining between them. The CDR3 consists of 12 residues. CDR1 SGHVS and CDR2 FNYEAQ come from the germline V gene.